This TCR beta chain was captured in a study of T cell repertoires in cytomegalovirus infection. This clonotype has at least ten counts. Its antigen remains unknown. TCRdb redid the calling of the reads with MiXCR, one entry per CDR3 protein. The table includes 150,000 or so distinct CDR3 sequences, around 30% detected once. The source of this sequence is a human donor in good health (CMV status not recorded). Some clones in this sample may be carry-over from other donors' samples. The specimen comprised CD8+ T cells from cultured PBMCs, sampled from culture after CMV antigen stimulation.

The CDR3 nucleotides are TGTGCCAGCAGCCCGGGGGGGGGCCTACAATCTAACTATGGCTACACCTTC. Its translation is CASSPGGGLQSNYGYTF. The rearrangement uses TRBV7-8 and TRBJ1-2; maybe TRBD1 (6 bases). V lost 5 bases and J 0 bases, leaving 19 bases between the germline ends. The CDR3 spans 17 residues. CDR1 and CDR2 (germline): SGHVS, FQNEAQ. The whole variable domain, remainder taken from reference TRBV7-8 and TRBJ1-2, is GAGVSQSPRYKVAKRGQDVALRCDPISGHVSLFWYQQALGQGPEFLTYFQNEAQLDKSGLPSDRFFAERPEGSVSTLKIQRTQQEDSAVYLCASSPGGGLQSNYGYTFGSGTRLTVV.